Each of the 25 T cell receptor beta chains below was sequenced from the same sample in a study of identical twins. TCRdb re-analysed the 5' RACE reads in MiXCR, keeping a single row per CDR3 protein. The sample shows about 790,000 distinct CDR3 sequences, 18% of them seen only once. In addition, the sample was reused for a study of T cells expressing NK-cell markers.

Material for sequencing was PBMCs. The receptors originated from a woman aged 18-29 years in good health.

This clonotype has more than one count but fewer than ten. V and J are TRBV20-1 and TRBJ2-1; unclear D gene. The germline V and J ends were trimmed by 3 bases and 9 bases, with 6 bases remaining between them. This CDR3 region has 10 residues. Germline V gene lookup returns CDR1 DFQATT and CDR2 SNEGSKA (reference sequence). CDR3 sequence (DNA): TGCAGTGCTAGGATGGGTGAGCAGTTCTTC. It codes for CSARMGEQFF.

The V gene is TRBV7-2, the J gene TRBJ2-2; 7 bases are shared with TRBD1. Germline values: CDR1 SGHTA, CDR2 FQGNSA. The ends lost 8 bases at V and 7 bases at J; junction bases unmatched: 16. This CDR3 has 16 residues. The CDR3 is CASLGPGQRPGGELFF. The CDR3 nucleotides read TGTGCCAGCCTGGGGCCGGGACAGAGGCCCGGCGGGGAGCTGTTTTTT.

In this sample, this clonotype turned up once. The rearrangement links TRBV7-2 to TRBJ2-7, with D possibly being TRBD2 (6 bases). Trimming shortened V by 5 bases and J by 3 bases, and 17 bases separated the two germline ends. Germline V gives CDR1 SGHTA, CDR2 FQGNSA. The CDR3 is made up of 15 amino acids. The CDR3 DNA follows: TGTGCCAGCAGCCCGGCCGGGCGGGGAAACTACGAGCAGTACTTC. This sequence encodes CASSPAGRGNYEQYF.

This clonotype has more than one count but fewer than ten. The chain carries TRBV10-3 and TRBJ2-7; D is possibly TRBD2 (6 bases). V lost 10 bases and J lost 7, with 20 bases in between. Germline lookup yields CDR1 ENHRY and CDR2 SYGVKD. The CDR3 loop spans 13 amino acids. CDR3 in amino acids: CATRPDAAGEQYF. The DNA for the CDR3 is TGTGCCACCCGACCGGACGCCGCGGGGGAGCAGTACTTC.

In nucleotides, the CDR3 is TGTGCCAGCAGGCGGGGGGGGGGCAGCACCGGGGAGCTGTTTTTT. Protein product: CASRRGGGSTGELFF. V and J are TRBV9 and TRBJ2-2, with TRBD2 matching 9 bases. Germline assignment: CDR1 SGDLS and CDR2 YYNGEE. After removal of 5 bases from V and 4 bases from J, the junction contained 6 bases not matched to a gene. CDR3 length equals 15 residues.

This clonotype was seen more than once but under ten times. V and J are TRBV6-2 or TRBV6-3 and TRBJ1-1; D is possibly TRBD1 (6 bases). Germline V gene data show CDR1 as MNHEY and CDR2 as SVGEGT. There are 16 residues in the CDR3. The V end was cut by 6 bases, the J end by 3 bases, with 20 bases between. For the CDR3, the DNA is TGTGCCAGCAGACTGATAAGAGAGGGGGTCTACACTGAAGCTTTCTTT. It specifies CASRLIREGVYTEAFF.

This clonotype was recorded at least ten times. This rearrangement joins TRBV21-1 to TRBJ1-2. TRBV21-1 counts as a pseudogene. This CDR3 comprises 15 residues. This chain's CDR3 is CASTNGARYNYGYTF. Written as DNA, the CDR3 is TGTGCCAGCACCAATGGGGCTAGATATAACTATGGCTACACCTTC.

The chain joins TRBV20-1 to TRBJ2-7, with 9 positions matching TRBD2. This CDR3 comprises 14 residues. Per the germline V gene, CDR1 is DFQATT and CDR2 is SNEGSKA (reference sequence). The V segment lost 5 bases and the J segment 4 bases; nucleotides outside the gene matches: 9. For the CDR3, the DNA is TGCAGTGCTTCAAGCGGGAGGCCCCCGTACGAGCAGTACTTC. It yields the protein CSASSGRPPYEQYF.

This clonotype was picked up a small number of times. The chain joins TRBV7-2 to TRBJ2-1; a possible D gene is TRBD2 (6 bases). This CDR3 region has 13 residues. The germline V and J ends were trimmed by 4 bases and 10 bases, with 14 bases remaining between them. Germline V lookup: CDR1 SGHTA, CDR2 FQGNSA. This CDR3 reads CASSSRMEGEQFF. The CDR3 DNA reads as TGTGCCAGCAGCTCCCGGATGGAGGGCGAGCAGTTCTTC.

This chain's CDR3 is CASSANREGKNIQYF. The DNA of the CDR3 is TGTGCCAGCAGCGCGAACAGGGAAGGCAAAAACATTCAGTACTTC. This chain connects TRBV9 to TRBJ2-4; perhaps TRBD1 as D (6 bases). V was cut by 3 bases and J by 3 bases, with 13 bases left in between. Germline V gives CDR1 SGDLS, CDR2 YYNGEE. The CDR3 covers 15 residues.

The chain couples TRBV9 to TRBJ2-3; TRBD2 aligns across 8 bases. V shed 7 bases, J shed 7 bases, and the junction held 8 bases outside the gene matches. This CDR3 spans 13 amino acids. Germline V gene sequence: CDR1 SGDLS, CDR2 YYNGEE. CDR3 coding DNA: TGTGCCAGCGGAGCGGGGGCCCAATATACGCAGTATTTT. It specifies CASGAGAQYTQYF.

This clonotype was counted at least ten times. The V call is TRBV20-1, the J call TRBJ1-2; D ambiguous. The ends were cut back, 3 bases at V and 4 bases at J, with 9 bases in the middle. The CDR3 is 12 residues long. Germline loops: CDR1 DFQATT, CDR2 SNEGSKA (reference sequence). The CDR3 nucleotides are TGCAGTGCTAGTGGTGCGGGCTATGGCTACACCTTC. This codes for CSASGAGYGYTF.

This chain joins TRBV30 and TRBJ2-7; 7 bases match TRBD2. Germline V gives CDR1 GTSNPN, CDR2 SVGIG (reference sequence). The CDR3 is 15 amino acids. The junction had 6 bases not matched to a gene; V was cut back by 1 base and J by 0 bases. This chain's CDR3 is CAWSDGASGSYEQYF. In nucleotides, the CDR3 is TGTGCCTGGAGTGACGGGGCTAGCGGCTCCTACGAGCAGTACTTC.

This clonotype appeared a few times. This chain joins TRBV10-3 and TRBJ2-7; 7 positions agree with TRBD1. V dropped 6 bases and J dropped 4; count of bases not matched to a gene: 6. The CDR3 sequence is 13 residues long. The germline V gene has CDR1 ENHRY and CDR2 SYGVKD. The CDR3: CAIRQGRIYEQYF. The CDR3 bases are TGTGCCATCAGACAGGGGAGAATTTACGAGCAGTACTTC.

In this sample, this clonotype turned up a few times. This sequence joins TRBV6-5 and TRBJ2-3; D is perhaps TRBD1 or TRBD2 (5 bases each). The CDR3 extends over 16 amino acids. Germline values: CDR1 MNHEY, CDR2 SVGAGI. V shed 0 bases and J shed 3 bases, with 13 bases lying between them. The CDR3 DNA follows: TGTGCCAGCAGTTACTCCCTGGACTGGGGGACAGATACGCAGTATTTT. Translated, it gives CASSYSLDWGTDTQYF.

This clonotype was counted at least ten times. V and J are TRBV20-1 and TRBJ2-7, with a possible D match to TRBD1 (5 bases). The V gene's germline CDR1 is DFQATT and CDR2 SNEGSKA (reference sequence). The CDR3 has 13 residues. V was shortened by 6 bases and J by 3 bases, with 15 bases between the two germline ends. The DNA for the CDR3 is TGCAGTGCAACGACAGCCAAAGACTACGAGCAGTACTTC. Amino acid sequence: CSATTAKDYEQYF.

This clonotype was detected only a few times. The rearrangement uses TRBV7-9 and TRBJ1-6, with 7 bases identical to TRBD1. The CDR3 is made up of 15 amino acids. The J segment lost 5 bases and the V segment lost 5 bases, leaving 6 bases of the junction unmatched. The germline V gene encodes CDR1 SEHNR and CDR2 FQNEAQ (reference sequence). CDR3 bases: TGTGCCAGCAGCCAGGGGCAGGGGGATAATTCACCCCTCCACTTT. Protein product: CASSQGQGDNSPLHF.

The V and J genes are TRBV15 and TRBJ1-5; 7 nucleotides align to TRBD1. This CDR3 contains 14 residues. CDR1 LNHNV and CDR2 YYDKDF come from the germline V gene (reference sequence). The V segment lost 4 bases and the J segment 7 bases; nucleotides outside the gene matches: 7. The CDR3 protein is CATSNTGAAQPQHF. The CDR3 bases are TGTGCCACCAGCAACACAGGGGCTGCACAGCCCCAGCATTTT.

The J gene is TRBJ1-1, the V gene TRBV12-3 or TRBV12-4; D is unclear. Deletions cut 2 bases from V and 8 bases from J, with 6 bases between. The CDR3 runs 11 residues. The CDR3 loop is CASSLSREAFF. CDR3 in DNA: TGTGCCAGCAGTTTATCACGAGAAGCTTTCTTT.

The chain recombines TRBV12-5 with TRBJ2-7; 7 bases match TRBD2. The germline V gene has CDR1 LGHNT and CDR2 FRNRAP. V lost 1 base and J lost 5; bases outside the gene matches: 11. This CDR3 region has 16 residues. The CDR3 here is CASGLGHGGGSDEQYF. The CDR3 nucleotides read TGTGCTAGTGGTTTGGGACACGGCGGCGGGAGTGACGAGCAGTACTTC.

This clonotype was recorded a few times. This rearrangement joins TRBV20-1 to TRBJ2-3; 16 nucleotides line up with TRBD2. The germline V gene encodes CDR1 DFQATT and CDR2 SNEGSKA (reference sequence). The CDR3 length is 18 residues. V dropped 4 bases and J dropped 4; count of bases not matched to a gene: 11. CDR3 coding DNA: TGCAGTGCTACCGTCTCTGGGACTAGCGGGGGGGAGGCAGATACGCAGTATTTT. It specifies CSATVSGTSGGEADTQYF.

The chain has TRBV20-1 and TRBJ2-3; TRBD1 aligns across 7 bases. CDR3 length equals 18 residues. Germline assignment: CDR1 DFQATT and CDR2 SNEGSKA (reference sequence). Losses at the gene ends were 3 bases for V and 0 bases for J; bases not matched to a gene: 15. CDR3 protein: CSASPLAGGLISTDTQYF. DNA for the CDR3: TGCAGTGCTAGTCCCTTAGCAGGGGGTCTTATTAGCACAGATACGCAGTATTTT.

This clonotype was seen ten or more times. The V and J genes are TRBV12-3 or TRBV12-4 and TRBJ1-2; D gene ambiguous. CDR3 length: 15 amino acids. V lost 5 bases and J lost 0, with 13 bases in between. CDR3 in amino acids: CASSPTGRTNYGYTF. The CDR3 DNA follows: TGTGCCAGCAGTCCGACCGGCAGGACTAACTATGGCTACACCTTC.

This clonotype showed up just a few times. J is TRBJ2-1 and V is TRBV20-1; 9 nucleotides align to TRBD2. CDR1 DFQATT and CDR2 SNEGSKA come from the germline V gene (reference sequence). There are 14 residues in the CDR3. V trimming: 4 bases; J trimming: 7 bases; junction bases outside the gene matches: 8. CDR3 in DNA: TGCAGTGCTACCGCGGGGGGGCCCCGTAATGAGCAGTTCTTC. Protein product: CSATAGGPRNEQFF.

The rearrangement uses TRBV20-1 and TRBJ2-7; D unresolved. V was shortened by 6 bases and J by 3 bases, with 18 bases between the two germline ends. CDR3 length: 14 residues. Germline lookup yields CDR1 DFQATT and CDR2 SNEGSKA (reference sequence). The CDR3 loop is CSASGPRDYYEQYF. As DNA, the CDR3 is TGCAGTGCCTCTGGCCCCAGAGATTACTACGAGCAGTACTTC.